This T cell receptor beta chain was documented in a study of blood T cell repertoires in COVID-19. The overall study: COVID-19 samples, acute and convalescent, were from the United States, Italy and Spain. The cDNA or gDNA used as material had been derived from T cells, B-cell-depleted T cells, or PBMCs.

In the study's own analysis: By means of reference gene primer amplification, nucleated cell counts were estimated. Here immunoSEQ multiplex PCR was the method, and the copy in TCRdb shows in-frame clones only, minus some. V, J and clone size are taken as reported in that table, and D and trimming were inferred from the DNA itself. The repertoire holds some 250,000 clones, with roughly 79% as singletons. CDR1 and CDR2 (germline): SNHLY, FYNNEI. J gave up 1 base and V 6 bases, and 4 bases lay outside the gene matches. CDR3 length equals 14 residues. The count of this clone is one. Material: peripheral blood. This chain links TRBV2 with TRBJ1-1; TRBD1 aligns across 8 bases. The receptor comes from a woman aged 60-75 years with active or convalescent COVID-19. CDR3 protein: CASRAGTGNTEAFF. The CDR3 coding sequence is TGTGCCAGCAGAGCCGGGACAGGGAACACTGAAGCTTTCTTT.